This T cell receptor (beta chain) was recovered during a study of blood T cell repertoires in COVID-19. At the level of the study: COVID-19 samples from acute and convalescent phases originated in the United States, Italy and Spain. Sample material is recorded as cDNA or gDNA derived from T cells, B-cell-depleted T cells, or PBMCs.

As originally analysed: Amplification with reference gene primers provided the estimates of nucleated cell counts. Profiled with immunoSEQ multiplex PCR; TCRdb holds only in-frame clones, not every one. The DNA gave D and trimming, while V, J and clone size come from that table. Of 210,000 or so clones listed, just under 85% are singletons. CDR1 is MDHEN and CDR2 is SYDVKM in the germline V gene. V trimming: 3 bases; J trimming: 5 bases; junction bases outside the gene matches: 4. The CDR3 extends over 15 amino acids. The TCR originated in a woman in her 50s with active or convalescent COVID-19. The chain carries TRBV28 and TRBJ2-3; TRBD2 matches at 11 bases. The sequenced sample consisted of peripheral blood. The CDR3 region has the DNA TGTGCCAGCAGTTTCCCAACTAGCGGGGGAGATACGCAGTATTTT. It encodes CASSFPTSGGDTQYF.